This T cell receptor (beta chain) was sequenced in a study of persistence of HIV-infected CD4 T cells. At the level of the study: A larger, less memory-rich fraction responded to anti-CD3/anti-CD28 beads than to antigen. The study's findings and limits: CMV- and Gag-responding cells had lower TCRbeta richness than CD3/CD28-responding cells.

Anti-CD3/anti-CD28 beads served as a nonspecific positive control stimulus. Responding CD4+ T cells were sorted by upregulation of both CD40 ligand and CD69. PBMCs were depleted of CD8+ T cells before stimulation. Germline loops: CDR1 MNHEY, CDR2 SMNVEV (reference sequence). The CDR3 is 14 amino acids. V lost 6 bases, J lost 4 bases, and 7 bases stayed unmatched. The libraries were made with immunoSEQ version 4 in survey mode. Generated by immunoSEQ multiplex PCR, the TCRdb table keeps only in-frame clones and is missing some. The repertoire holds roughly 43,000 clones, 89% seen once, with just over 1% in the top ten. For this clone: Its antigen is currently unknown.

The chain joins TRBV27 to TRBJ2-5; 8 positions agree with TRBD2. The source material was CD4+ T cells sorted from PBMCs after approximately 20-hour stimulation, sampled from a patient who received antiretroviral therapy. This receptor was identified in an adult man with HIV who was CMV-seropositive. The CDR3 nucleotides are TGTGCCAGCAGCCTTCGGGGGGGGAGAGAGACCCAGTACTTC. This translates into CASSLRGGRETQYF.